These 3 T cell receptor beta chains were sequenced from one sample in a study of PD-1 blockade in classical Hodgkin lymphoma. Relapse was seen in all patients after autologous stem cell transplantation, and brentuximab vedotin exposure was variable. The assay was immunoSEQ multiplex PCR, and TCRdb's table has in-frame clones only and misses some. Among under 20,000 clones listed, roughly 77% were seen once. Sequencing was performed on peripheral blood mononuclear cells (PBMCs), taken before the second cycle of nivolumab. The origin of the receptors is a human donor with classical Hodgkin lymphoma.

CDR3 residues: CASSLDLDFYNEQFF. CDR3 DNA: TGTGCCAGCAGCTTAGATTTGGACTTCTACAATGAGCAGTTCTTC. V and J are TRBV7-8 and TRBJ2-1; D perhaps matches TRBD2 (5 bases). Trimming left V 1 base short and J 3 bases short, with 10 bases between. The CDR3 covers 15 residues. Germline loops: CDR1 SGHVS, CDR2 FQNEAQ.

In DNA form, the CDR3 reads TGTGCCAGTAGCGCGGTCGGGGAGCTGTTTTTT. This encodes CASSAVGELFF. The rearrangement uses TRBV19 and TRBJ2-2; unclear D gene. The CDR3 has 11 amino acids. The V end lost 6 bases, the J end lost 7 bases, and 6 bases lay between the germline ends. Germline CDR1 LNHDA, CDR2 SQIVND (reference sequence).

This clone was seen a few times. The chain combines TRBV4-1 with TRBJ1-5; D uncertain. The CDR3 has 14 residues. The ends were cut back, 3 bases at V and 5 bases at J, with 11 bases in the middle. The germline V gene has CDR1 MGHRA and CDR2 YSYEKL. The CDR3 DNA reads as TGCGCCAGCAGCCACGATGACGGATATCAGCCCCAGCATTTT. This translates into CASSHDDGYQPQHF.